The entry that follows covers one T cell receptor (beta chain) sequence. CDR3 length equals 15 residues. Losses at the gene ends were 1 base for V and 6 bases for J; bases not matched to a gene: 6. The germline V gene encodes CDR1 LGHNA and CDR2 YSLEER. In the study's own analysis: Scientists estimated how many nucleated cells there were by amplifying reference gene primers. Repertoires were generated with immunoSEQ multiplex PCR, while TCRdb's copy carries only in-frame clones and drops some. From that table come the V and J calls and clone size; the DNA was used to work out D and trimming. The table records around 230,000 clones, roughly 88% of them present only once. This specimen comes from a study of blood T cell repertoires in COVID-19. The wider study: Samples taken during acute and convalescent COVID-19 were collected in the United States, Italy and Spain. T cells, B-cell-depleted T cells, or PBMCs provided the cDNA or gDNA that served as material.

The genes are TRBV4-3 and TRBJ2-3, with 8 bases fitting TRBD2. The material sequenced was PBMCs or T cells enriched from blood (not recorded which). This clonotype was sampled from a woman aged 40 to 50 with acute COVID-19. The CDR3 protein is CASSQGPGGPDTQYF. DNA of the CDR3: TGCGCCAGCAGCCAAGGCCCGGGAGGGCCGGATACGCAGTATTTT.